This T cell receptor beta chain appears in the sequencing data of a study of cytomegalovirus exposure and HLA in healthy donors. 60 Vbeta and 13 Jbeta primers were used in PCR. Profiled with immunoSEQ multiplex PCR; TCRdb holds only in-frame clones, not every one. The sample lists 220,000 or so clones, about 75% occurring once. Sequencing input: PBMCs. The sequence was collected from a woman in her thirties in good health and CMV-seronegative.

The CDR3 coding sequence is TGTGCCAGCAGCCAAGGTCCAGGCAGGAACACTGAAGCTTTCTTT. Translation gives CASSQGPGRNTEAFF. This chain links TRBV5-5 with TRBJ1-1; D not certain. This CDR3 has 15 amino acids. V dropped 4 bases and J dropped 1 base, with 14 bases sitting between them. Germline assignment: CDR1 SGHKS and CDR2 YYEKEE (reference sequence).